The clone carrying this TCR beta chain was recorded a few times. The antigen is unknown. CDR3 length equals 15 residues. V was pared by 3 bases and J by 7 bases, with 16 bases between. Germline-derived CDR1 and CDR2 are LNHDA and SQIVND (reference sequence). These data belong to a study of blood T cells in healthy people across ages. Study details: Using template switching, researchers captured about one barcoded beta molecule for each two T cells. Study findings and constraints: Estimates drawn from one million T cells were deemed to understate diversity. A roughly linear age-dependent decrease characterized TCR beta diversity per million T cells.

PBMCs, at least 6.5 million per sample, were isolated. Then a second PCR, running roughly 7 to 11 cycles, was carried out with a sample-barcoded 5' primer and a J-beta primer mix. Via MiXCR, TCRdb re-called the 5' RACE reads, giving one row per CDR3 protein. The profile covers about 670,000 distinct CDR3 sequences, with roughly 43% appearing a single time and 30% taken by the ten largest. The specimen was blood. The chain couples TRBV19 to TRBJ2-1; either TRBD1 or TRBD2 may supply D (6 bases each). The TCR sequence derives from a man at least 80 years old in good health. This chain's CDR3 is CASSIRGGGVNEQFF. DNA of the CDR3: TGTGCCAGTAGTATCAGGGGAGGTGGGGTAAATGAGCAGTTCTTC.